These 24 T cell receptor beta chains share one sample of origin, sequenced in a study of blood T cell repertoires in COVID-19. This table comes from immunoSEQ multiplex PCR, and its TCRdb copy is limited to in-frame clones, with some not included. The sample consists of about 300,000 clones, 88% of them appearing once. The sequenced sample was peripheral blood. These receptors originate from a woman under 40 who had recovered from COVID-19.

CDR3 DNA sequence: TGTGCCAGCAGAAGAGCGGCAGAGAACACTGAAGCTTTCTTT. The encoded protein is CASRRAAENTEAFF. The V and J genes are TRBV28 and TRBJ1-1; D is unresolved. The CDR3 loop spans 14 amino acids. The germline V and J ends were trimmed by 6 bases and 1 base, with 12 bases remaining between them. The germline V gene encodes CDR1 MDHEN and CDR2 SYDVKM.

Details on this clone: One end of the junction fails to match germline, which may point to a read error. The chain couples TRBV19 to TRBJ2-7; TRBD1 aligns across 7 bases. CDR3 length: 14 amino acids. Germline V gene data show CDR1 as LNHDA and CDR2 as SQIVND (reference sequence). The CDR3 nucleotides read TGTGCCAGTAGTCTAGAGACAGGGATCGGGAAGCAGTACTTC. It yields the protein CASSLETGIGKQYF. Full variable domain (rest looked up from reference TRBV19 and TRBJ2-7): DGGITQSPKYLFRKEGQNVTLSCEQNLNHDAMYWYRQDPGQGLRLIYYSQIVNDFQKGDIAEGYSVSREKKESFPLTVTSAQKNPTAFYLCASSLETGIGKQYFGPGTRLTVT.

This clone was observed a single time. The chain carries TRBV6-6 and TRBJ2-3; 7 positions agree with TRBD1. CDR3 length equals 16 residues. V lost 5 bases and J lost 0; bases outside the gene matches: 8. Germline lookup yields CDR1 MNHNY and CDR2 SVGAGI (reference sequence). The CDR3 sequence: CASSPMTGPSTDTQYF. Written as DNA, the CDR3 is TGTGCCAGCAGTCCGATGACAGGGCCTAGCACAGATACGCAGTATTTT.

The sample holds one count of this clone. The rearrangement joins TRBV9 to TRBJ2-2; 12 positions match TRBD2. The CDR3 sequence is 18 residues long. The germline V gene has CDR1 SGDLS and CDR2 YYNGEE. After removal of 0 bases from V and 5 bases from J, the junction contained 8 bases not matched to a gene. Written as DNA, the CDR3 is TGTGCCAGCAGCGTAGGTCCTAGCGGGGGGGCGTGGACCGGGGAGCTGTTTTTT. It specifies CASSVGPSGGAWTGELFF.

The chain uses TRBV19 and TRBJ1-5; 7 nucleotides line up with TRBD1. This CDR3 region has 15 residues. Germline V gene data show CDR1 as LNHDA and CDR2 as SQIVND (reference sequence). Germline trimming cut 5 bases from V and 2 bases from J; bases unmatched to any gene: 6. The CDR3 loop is CASSPIDRGNQPQHF. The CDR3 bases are TGTGCCAGTAGTCCAATCGACAGGGGCAATCAGCCCCAGCATTTT. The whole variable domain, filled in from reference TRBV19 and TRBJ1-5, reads DGGITQSPKYLFRKEGQNVTLSCEQNLNHDAMYWYRQDPGQGLRLIYYSQIVNDFQKGDIAEGYSVSREKKESFPLTVTSAQKNPTAFYLCASSPIDRGNQPQHFGDGTRLSIL.

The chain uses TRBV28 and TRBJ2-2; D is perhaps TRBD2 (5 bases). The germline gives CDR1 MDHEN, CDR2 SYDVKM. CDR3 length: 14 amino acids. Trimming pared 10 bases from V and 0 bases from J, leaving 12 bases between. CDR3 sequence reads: CATWEITNTGELFF. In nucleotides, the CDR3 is TGTGCCACTTGGGAGATAACGAACACCGGGGAGCTGTTTTTT. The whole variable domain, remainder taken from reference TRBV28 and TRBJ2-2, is DVKVTQSSRYLVKRTGEKVFLECVQDMDHENMFWYRQDPGLGLRLIYFSYDVKMKEKGDIPEGYSVSREKKERFSLILESASTNQTSMYLCATWEITNTGELFFGEGSRLTVL.

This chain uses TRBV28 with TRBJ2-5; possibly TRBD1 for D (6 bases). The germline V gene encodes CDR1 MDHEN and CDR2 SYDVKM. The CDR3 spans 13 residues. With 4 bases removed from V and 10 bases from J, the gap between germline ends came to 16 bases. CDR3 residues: CASSWVNTGHQYF. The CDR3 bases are TGTGCCAGCAGTTGGGTAAACACAGGGCACCAGTACTTC.

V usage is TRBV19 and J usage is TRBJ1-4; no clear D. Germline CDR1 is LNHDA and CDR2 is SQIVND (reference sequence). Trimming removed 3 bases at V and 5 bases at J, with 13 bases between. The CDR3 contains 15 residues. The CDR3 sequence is CASSMGRGENEKLFF. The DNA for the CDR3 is TGTGCCAGTAGTATGGGGAGAGGCGAGAATGAAAAACTGTTTTTT.

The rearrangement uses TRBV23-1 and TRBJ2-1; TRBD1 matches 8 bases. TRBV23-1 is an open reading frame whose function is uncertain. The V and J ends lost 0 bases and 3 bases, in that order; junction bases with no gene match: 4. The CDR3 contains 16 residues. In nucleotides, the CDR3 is TGCGCCAGCAGTCAATCCCACAGGGGGTACTACAATGAGCAGTTCTTC. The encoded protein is CASSQSHRGYYNEQFF.

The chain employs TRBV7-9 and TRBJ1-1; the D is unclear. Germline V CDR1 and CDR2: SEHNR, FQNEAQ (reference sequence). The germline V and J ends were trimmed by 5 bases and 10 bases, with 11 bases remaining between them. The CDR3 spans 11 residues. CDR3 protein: CASSTSGGAFF. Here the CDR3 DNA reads TGTGCCAGCAGCACGTCCGGAGGAGCTTTCTTT.

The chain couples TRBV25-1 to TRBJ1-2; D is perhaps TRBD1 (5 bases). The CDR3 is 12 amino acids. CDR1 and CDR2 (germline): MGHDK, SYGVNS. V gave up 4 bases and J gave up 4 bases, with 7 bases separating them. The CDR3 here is CASSAQGYGYTF. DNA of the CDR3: TGTGCCAGCAGTGCGCAGGGCTATGGCTACACCTTC.

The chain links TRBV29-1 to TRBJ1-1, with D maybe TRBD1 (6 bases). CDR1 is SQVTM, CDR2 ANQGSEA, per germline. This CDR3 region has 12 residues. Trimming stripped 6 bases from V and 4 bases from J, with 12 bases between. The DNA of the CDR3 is TGCAGCGTGGATGACAGGAGCACTGAAGCTTTCTTT. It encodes CSVDDRSTEAFF.

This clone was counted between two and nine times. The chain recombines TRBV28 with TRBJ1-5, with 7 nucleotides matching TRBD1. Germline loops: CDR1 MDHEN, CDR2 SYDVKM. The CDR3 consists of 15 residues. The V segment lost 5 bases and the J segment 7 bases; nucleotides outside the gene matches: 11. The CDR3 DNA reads TGTGCCAGCAGTCTACCGGACAGGCGGGGCCAGCCCCAGCATTTT. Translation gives CASSLPDRRGQPQHF.

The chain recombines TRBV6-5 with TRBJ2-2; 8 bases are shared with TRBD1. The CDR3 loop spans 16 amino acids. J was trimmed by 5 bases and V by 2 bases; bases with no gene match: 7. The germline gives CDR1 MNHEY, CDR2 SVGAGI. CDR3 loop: CASSYIGRGRTGELFF. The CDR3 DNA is TGTGCCAGCAGTTACATCGGCAGGGGGCGTACCGGGGAGCTGTTTTTT.

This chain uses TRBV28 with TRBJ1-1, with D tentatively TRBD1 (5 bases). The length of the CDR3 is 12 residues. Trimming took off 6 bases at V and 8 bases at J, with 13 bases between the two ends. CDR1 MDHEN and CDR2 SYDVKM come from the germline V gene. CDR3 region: CASRTASREAFF. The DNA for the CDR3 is TGTGCCAGCAGGACAGCCTCACGGGAAGCTTTCTTT.

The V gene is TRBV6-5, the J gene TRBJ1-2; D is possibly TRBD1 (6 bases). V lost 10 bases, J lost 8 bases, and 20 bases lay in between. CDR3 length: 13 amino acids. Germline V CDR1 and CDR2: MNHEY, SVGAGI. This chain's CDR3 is CATSTGPPGGYTF. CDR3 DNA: TGTGCCACATCTACAGGGCCCCCTGGGGGCTACACCTTC.

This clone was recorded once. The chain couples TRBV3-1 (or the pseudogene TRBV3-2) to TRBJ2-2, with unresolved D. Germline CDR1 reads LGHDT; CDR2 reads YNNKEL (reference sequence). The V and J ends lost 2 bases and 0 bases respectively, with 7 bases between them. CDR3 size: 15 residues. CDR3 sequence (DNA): TGTGCCAGCAGCCAACTGGGCACGAACACCGGGGAGCTGTTTTTT. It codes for CASSQLGTNTGELFF.

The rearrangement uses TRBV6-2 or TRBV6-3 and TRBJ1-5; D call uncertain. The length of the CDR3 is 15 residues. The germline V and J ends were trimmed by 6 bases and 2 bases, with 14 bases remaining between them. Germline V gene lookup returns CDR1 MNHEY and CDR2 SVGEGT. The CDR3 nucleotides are TGTGCCAGCAGCTCGACAAAGTATCGCAATCAGCCCCAGCATTTT. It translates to CASSSTKYRNQPQHF.

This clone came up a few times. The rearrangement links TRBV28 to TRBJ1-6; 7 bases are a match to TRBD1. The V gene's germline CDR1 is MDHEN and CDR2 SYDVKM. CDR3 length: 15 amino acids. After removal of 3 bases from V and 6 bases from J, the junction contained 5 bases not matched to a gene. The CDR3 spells CASSFRQGGNSPLHF. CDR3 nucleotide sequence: TGTGCCAGCAGTTTCCGACAGGGTGGTAATTCACCCCTCCACTTT.

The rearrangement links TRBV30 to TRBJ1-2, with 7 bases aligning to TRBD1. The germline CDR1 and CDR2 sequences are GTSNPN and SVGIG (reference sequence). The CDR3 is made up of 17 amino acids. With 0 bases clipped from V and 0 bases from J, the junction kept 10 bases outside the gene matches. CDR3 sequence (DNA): TGTGCCTGGAGTGTACTTCTTAGAGGACAGGCTAACTATGGCTACACCTTC. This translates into CAWSVLLRGQANYGYTF.

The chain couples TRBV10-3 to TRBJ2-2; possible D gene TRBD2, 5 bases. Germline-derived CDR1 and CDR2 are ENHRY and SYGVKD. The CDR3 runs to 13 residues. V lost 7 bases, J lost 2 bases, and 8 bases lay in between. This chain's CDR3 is CAINGVNTGELFF. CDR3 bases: TGTGCCATCAACGGGGTAAACACCGGGGAGCTGTTTTTT.

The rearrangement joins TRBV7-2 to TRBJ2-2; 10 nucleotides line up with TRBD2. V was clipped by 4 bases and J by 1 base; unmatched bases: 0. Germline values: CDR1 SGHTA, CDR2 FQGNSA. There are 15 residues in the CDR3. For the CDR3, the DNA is TGTGCCAGCAGCTCTAGCGGGGGGAACACCGGGGAGCTGTTTTTT. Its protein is CASSSSGGNTGELFF.

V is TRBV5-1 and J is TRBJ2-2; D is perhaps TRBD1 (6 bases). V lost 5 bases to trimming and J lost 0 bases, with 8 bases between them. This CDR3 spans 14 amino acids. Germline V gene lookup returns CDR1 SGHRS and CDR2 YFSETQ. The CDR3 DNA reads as TGCGCCAGCAGTCGGGACACGAACACCGGGGAGCTGTTTTTT. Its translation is CASSRDTNTGELFF.

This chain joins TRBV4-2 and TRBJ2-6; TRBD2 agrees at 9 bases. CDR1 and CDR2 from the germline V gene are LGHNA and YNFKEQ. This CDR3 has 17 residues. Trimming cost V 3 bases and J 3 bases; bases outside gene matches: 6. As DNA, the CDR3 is TGTGCCAGCAGCCACGGTAGCGGGGGTGGTGGGGCCAACGTCCTGACTTTC. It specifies CASSHGSGGGGANVLTF.